This is a list of T cell receptor beta chains from one sample in a study of OX40 agonist ivuxolimab in advanced cancers. TCRdb's table, derived via immunoSEQ multiplex PCR, lists solely in-frame clones and lacks some. The sample includes roughly 25,000 clones, approximately 70% of them seen just once. The sequenced sample was CD4+ or CD8+ T cells sorted from blood, obtained in a trial of the OX40 agonist ivuxolimab. These receptors originate from an adult with an advanced solid tumor such as melanoma, head and neck, liver or kidney cancer. CDR3s include the opening cysteine and the closing phenylalanine or tryptophan. Each record gives: J gene, V gene, D gene, clone size, CDR3 DNA, CDR3 protein. The D gene is left open where the match is weak. Only some rows state a clone size, as once, few, many or a class for expanded clones.

J: TRBJ1-3
V: TRBV5-4
D: TRBD1
size: -
DNA: TGTGCCAGCAGCTTGGGAGGACAGGTCACATCTGGAAACACCATATATTTT
CDR3: CASSLGGQVTSGNTIYF

J: TRBJ2-7
V: TRBV7-3
D: -
size: medium-sized
DNA: TGTGCCAGCAGCTTAAGTCTCGCACGGGTCGGGTCCCCCGACTACGAGCAGTACTTC
CDR3: CASSLSLARVGSPDYEQYF

J: TRBJ1-2
V: TRBV4-1
D: -
size: -
DNA: TGCGCCAGCACGGCGGGACATTCTTCATATGGCTACACCTTC
CDR3: CASTAGHSSYGYTF

J: TRBJ2-5
V: TRBV5-1
D: -
size: -
DNA: TGCGCCAGCAGCTTGGGGGGGTATGAGACCCAGTACTTC
CDR3: CASSLGGYETQYF

J: TRBJ2-7
V: TRBV19
D: TRBD1
size: once
DNA: TGTGCCAGTAGTATAGTAACAGGGGGCGAGCAGTACTTC
CDR3: CASSIVTGGEQYF

J: TRBJ1-4
V: TRBV28
D: TRBD1
size: -
DNA: TGTGCCAGCAGTTATCCGGGACAGAGAAACGGTGAAAAACTGTTTTTT
CDR3: CASSYPGQRNGEKLFF

J: TRBJ1-1
V: TRBV9
D: -
size: -
DNA: TGTGCCAGCAGCGTCGACAGGAACACTGAAGCTTTCTTT
CDR3: CASSVDRNTEAFF

J: TRBJ2-2
V: TRBV9
D: TRBD2
size: once
DNA: TGTGCCAGCAGCGTAGGACTAGCGGGGGACACCGGGGAGCTGTTTTTT
CDR3: CASSVGLAGDTGELFF

J: TRBJ2-5
V: TRBV7-9
D: TRBD2
size: -
DNA: TGTGCCAGCAGCCCCAGACTAGCGGGGGCCCAAGAGACCCAGTACTTC
CDR3: CASSPRLAGAQETQYF

J: TRBJ2-7
V: TRBV2
D: -
size: -
DNA: TGTGCCAGCAGCGGGGACGCCAGCTCCTACGAGCAGTACTTC
CDR3: CASSGDASSYEQYF

J: TRBJ1-6
V: TRBV30
D: -
size: medium-sized
DNA: TGTGCCTGGAGAGGGGGGACCAATTCACCCCTCCACTTT
CDR3: CAWRGGTNSPLHF

J: TRBJ2-2
V: TRBV5-4
D: -
size: -
DNA: TGTGCCAGCAGCGACAGGACCACCGGGGAGCTGTTTTTT
CDR3: CASSDRTTGELFF

J: TRBJ1-2
V: TRBV7-6
D: -
size: -
DNA: TGTGCCAGCAGCTTAGAAATGACGAACTGGAGTGGCTACACCTTC
CDR3: CASSLEMTNWSGYTF

J: TRBJ1-1
V: TRBV5-1
D: -
size: -
DNA: TGCGCCAGCAGCTTGCGGCAGACCGACACTGAAGCTTTCTTT
CDR3: CASSLRQTDTEAFF

J: TRBJ2-7
V: TRBV9
D: TRBD1
size: -
DNA: TGTGCCAGCAGCGATCAGGGGGCGGGGGAGCAGTACTTC
CDR3: CASSDQGAGEQYF

J: TRBJ2-5
V: TRBV6-5
D: -
size: -
DNA: TGTGCCAGCAGTTTGGGGACCGGTGAAGAGACCCAGTACTTC
CDR3: CASSLGTGEETQYF

J: TRBJ2-5
V: TRBV7-3
D: -
size: -
DNA: TGTGCCAGCAGCTTAGACCTCGTGGGGACCCAGTACTTC
CDR3: CASSLDLVGTQYF

J: TRBJ2-3
V: TRBV7-3
D: -
size: medium-sized
DNA: TGTGCCAGCAGCCCAAAGAGGAGGGGGAGCACAGATACGCAGTATTTT
CDR3: CASSPKRRGSTDTQYF

J: TRBJ2-2
V: TRBV28
D: TRBD2
size: -
DNA: TGTGCCAGCAGTTTCTCTGGGAGGGCCGGGGAGCTGTTTTTT
CDR3: CASSFSGRAGELFF

J: TRBJ2-7
V: TRBV15
D: -
size: many
DNA: TGTGCCACCAGCAGGGTCGGCAGACCCGACGAGCAGTACTTC
CDR3: CATSRVGRPDEQYF

J: TRBJ1-1
V: TRBV7-2
D: -
size: -
DNA: TGTGCCAGCAGCTTAGCAGGGAGCGGGGTGAACACTGAAGCTTTCTTT
CDR3: CASSLAGSGVNTEAFF

J: TRBJ2-3
V: TRBV7-9
D: TRBD1
size: few
DNA: TGTGCCAGCACCTGGGACAGGGGTACTACAGATACGCAGTATTTT
CDR3: CASTWDRGTTDTQYF